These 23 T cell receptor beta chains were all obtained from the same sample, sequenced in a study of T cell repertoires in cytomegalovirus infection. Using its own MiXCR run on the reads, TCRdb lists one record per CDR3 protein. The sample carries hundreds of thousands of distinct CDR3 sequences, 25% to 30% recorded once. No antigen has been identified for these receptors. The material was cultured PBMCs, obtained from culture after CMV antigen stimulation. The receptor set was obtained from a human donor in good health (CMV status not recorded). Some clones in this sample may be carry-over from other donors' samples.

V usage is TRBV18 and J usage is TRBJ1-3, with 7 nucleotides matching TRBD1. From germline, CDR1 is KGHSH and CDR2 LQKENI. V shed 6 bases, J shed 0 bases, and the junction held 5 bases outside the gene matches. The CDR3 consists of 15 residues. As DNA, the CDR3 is TGTGCCAGCTCTCGCGACAGGGACTCTGGAAACACCATATATTTT. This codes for CASSRDRDSGNTIYF.

The CDR3: CASSFGEGPLHF. Here the CDR3 DNA reads TGTGCCAGCAGTTTCGGCGAGGGACCCCTCCACTTT. V usage is TRBV27 and J usage is TRBJ1-6, with D unresolved. Per germline, CDR1 MNHEY and CDR2 SMNVEV (reference sequence). CDR3 size: 12 residues. Between the trimmed V and J ends, which lost 3 bases and 12 bases, there was a span of 9 bases.

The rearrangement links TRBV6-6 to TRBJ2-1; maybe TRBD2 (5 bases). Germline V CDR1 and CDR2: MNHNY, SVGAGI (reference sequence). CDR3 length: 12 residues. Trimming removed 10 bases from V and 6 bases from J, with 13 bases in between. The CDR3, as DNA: TGTGCCATCTCTCCCGGAGGCAATGAGCAGTTCTTC. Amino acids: CAISPGGNEQFF.

The CDR3: CASSLDSQSYEQYF. The CDR3 DNA reads TGTGCCAGCTCACTCGACAGCCAGTCCTACGAGCAGTACTTC. The chain employs TRBV18 and TRBJ2-7, with D possibly being TRBD1 (5 bases). V shed 4 bases and J shed 1 base, with 11 bases lying between them. Germline V gives CDR1 KGHSH, CDR2 LQKENI. The CDR3 totals 14 residues.

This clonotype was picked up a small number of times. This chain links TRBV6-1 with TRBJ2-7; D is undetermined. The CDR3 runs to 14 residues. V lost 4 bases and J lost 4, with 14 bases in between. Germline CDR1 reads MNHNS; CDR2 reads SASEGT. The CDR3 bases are TGTGCCAGCAGTGCGACAAGTTTGGCATACGAGCAGTACTTC. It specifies CASSATSLAYEQYF.

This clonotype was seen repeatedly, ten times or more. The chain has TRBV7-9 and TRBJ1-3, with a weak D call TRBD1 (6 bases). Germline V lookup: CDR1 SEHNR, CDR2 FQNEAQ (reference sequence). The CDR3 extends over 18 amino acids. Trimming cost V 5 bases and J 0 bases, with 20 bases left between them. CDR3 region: CASSPRGVGALSGNTIYF. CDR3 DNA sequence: TGTGCCAGCAGCCCTAGAGGAGTGGGGGCTCTCTCTGGAAACACCATATATTTT.

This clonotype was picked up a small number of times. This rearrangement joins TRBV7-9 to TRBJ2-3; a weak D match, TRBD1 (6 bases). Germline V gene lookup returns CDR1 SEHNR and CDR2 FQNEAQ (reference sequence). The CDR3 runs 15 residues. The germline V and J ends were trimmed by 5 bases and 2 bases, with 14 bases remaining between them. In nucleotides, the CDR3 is TGTGCCAGCAGCCTCTACAGGGACCACACAGATACGCAGTATTTT. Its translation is CASSLYRDHTDTQYF.

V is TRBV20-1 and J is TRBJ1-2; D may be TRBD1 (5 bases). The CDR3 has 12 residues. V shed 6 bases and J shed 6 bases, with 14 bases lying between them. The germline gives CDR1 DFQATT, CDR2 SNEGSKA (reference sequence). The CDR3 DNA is TGCAGTGCGCACGGGGGGAGGGATGGCTACACCTTC. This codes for CSAHGGRDGYTF.

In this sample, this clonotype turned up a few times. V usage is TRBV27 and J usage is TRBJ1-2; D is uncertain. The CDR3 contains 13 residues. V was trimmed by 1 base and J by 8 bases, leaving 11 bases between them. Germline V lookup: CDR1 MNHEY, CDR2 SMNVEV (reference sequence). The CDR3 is CASSLYPGRGYTF. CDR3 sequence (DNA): TGTGCCAGCAGTTTATACCCAGGCAGAGGCTACACCTTC.

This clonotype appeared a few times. CDR3 sequence reads: CASRGQGLNQPQHF. CDR3 nucleotide sequence: TGTGCCAGCAGAGGACAGGGTCTCAATCAGCCCCAGCATTTT. This chain links TRBV2 with TRBJ1-5, with 8 bases fitting TRBD1. V lost 6 bases, J lost 3 bases, and 4 bases stayed unmatched. The CDR3 has 14 residues. The germline gives CDR1 SNHLY, CDR2 FYNNEI.

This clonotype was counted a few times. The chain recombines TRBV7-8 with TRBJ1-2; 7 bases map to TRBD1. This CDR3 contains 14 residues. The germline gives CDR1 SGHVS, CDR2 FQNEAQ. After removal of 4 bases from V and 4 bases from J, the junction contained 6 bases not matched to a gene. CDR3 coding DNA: TGTGCCAGCAGCTCCCGGGACAGCCTCTATGGCTACACCTTC. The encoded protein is CASSSRDSLYGYTF.

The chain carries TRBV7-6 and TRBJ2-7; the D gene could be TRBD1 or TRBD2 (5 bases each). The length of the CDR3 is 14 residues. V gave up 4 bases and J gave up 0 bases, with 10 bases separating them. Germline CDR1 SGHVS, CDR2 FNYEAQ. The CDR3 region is CASSYDSGSYEQYF. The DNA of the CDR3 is TGTGCCAGCAGCTACGACAGCGGCTCCTACGAGCAGTACTTC.

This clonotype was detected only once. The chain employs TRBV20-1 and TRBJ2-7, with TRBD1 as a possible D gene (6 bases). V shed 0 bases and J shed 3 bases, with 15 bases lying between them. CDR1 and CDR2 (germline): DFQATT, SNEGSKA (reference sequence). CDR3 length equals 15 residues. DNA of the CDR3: TGCAGTGCTAGAGATTTGACCGGACAGAACTACGAGCAGTACTTC. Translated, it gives CSARDLTGQNYEQYF.

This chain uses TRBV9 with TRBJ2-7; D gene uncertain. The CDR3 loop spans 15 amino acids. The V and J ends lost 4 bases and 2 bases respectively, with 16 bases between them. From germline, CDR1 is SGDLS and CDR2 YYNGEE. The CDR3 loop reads CASSPRPQRAYEQYF. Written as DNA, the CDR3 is TGTGCCAGCAGCCCCAGGCCCCAAAGGGCCTACGAGCAGTACTTC.

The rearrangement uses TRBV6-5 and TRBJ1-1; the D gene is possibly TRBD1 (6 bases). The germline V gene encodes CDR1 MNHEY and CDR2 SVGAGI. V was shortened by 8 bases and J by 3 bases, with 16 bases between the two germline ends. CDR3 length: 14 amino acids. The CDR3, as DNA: TGTGCCAGCGGATGGAGAGAGGGGGACACTGAAGCTTTCTTT. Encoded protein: CASGWREGDTEAFF.

CDR3 in DNA: TGTGCCAGCAGTCCGGGACAGGGTAATATACACGAGCAGTACTTC. Translation gives CASSPGQGNIHEQYF. V and J are TRBV28 and TRBJ2-7; 9 bases match TRBD1. Trimming removed 5 bases from V and 5 bases from J; junction bases left unmatched: 10. The CDR3 is 15 amino acids. CDR1 and CDR2 (germline): MDHEN, SYDVKM.

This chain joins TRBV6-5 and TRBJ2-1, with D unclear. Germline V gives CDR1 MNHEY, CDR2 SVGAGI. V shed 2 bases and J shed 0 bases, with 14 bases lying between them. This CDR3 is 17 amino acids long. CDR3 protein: CASSYKRTPSSYNEQFF. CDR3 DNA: TGTGCCAGCAGTTACAAAAGGACCCCGAGCTCCTACAATGAGCAGTTCTTC.

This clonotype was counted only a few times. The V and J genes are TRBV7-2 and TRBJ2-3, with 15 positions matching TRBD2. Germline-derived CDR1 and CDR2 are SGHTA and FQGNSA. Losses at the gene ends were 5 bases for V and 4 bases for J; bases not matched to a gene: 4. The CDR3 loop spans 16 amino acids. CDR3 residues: CASSAWTSGRADTQYF. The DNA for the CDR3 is TGTGCCAGCAGCGCTTGGACTAGCGGGAGGGCAGATACGCAGTATTTT.

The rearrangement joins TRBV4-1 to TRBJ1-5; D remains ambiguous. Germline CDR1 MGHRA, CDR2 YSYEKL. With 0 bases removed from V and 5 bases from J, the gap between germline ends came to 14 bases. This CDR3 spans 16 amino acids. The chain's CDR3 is CASSQDIGADYQPQHF. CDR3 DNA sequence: TGCGCCAGCAGCCAAGATATTGGAGCCGATTATCAGCCCCAGCATTTT.

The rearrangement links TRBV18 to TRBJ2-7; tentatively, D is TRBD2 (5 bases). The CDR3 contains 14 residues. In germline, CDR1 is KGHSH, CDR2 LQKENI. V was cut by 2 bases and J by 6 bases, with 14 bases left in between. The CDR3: CASSPTKEGGEQYF. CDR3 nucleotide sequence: TGTGCCAGCTCACCAACTAAAGAGGGCGGCGAGCAGTACTTC.

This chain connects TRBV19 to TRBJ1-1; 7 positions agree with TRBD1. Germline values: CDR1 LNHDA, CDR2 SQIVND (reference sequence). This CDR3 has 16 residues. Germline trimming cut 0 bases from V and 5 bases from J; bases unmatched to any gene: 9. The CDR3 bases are TGTGCCAGTAGTATAGATCTGAGAGGGGGCTGGACTGAAGCTTTCTTT. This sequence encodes CASSIDLRGGWTEAFF. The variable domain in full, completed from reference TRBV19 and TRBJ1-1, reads DGGITQSPKYLFRKEGQNVTLSCEQNLNHDAMYWYRQDPGQGLRLIYYSQIVNDFQKGDIAEGYSVSREKKESFPLTVTSAQKNPTAFYLCASSIDLRGGWTEAFFGQGTRLTVV.

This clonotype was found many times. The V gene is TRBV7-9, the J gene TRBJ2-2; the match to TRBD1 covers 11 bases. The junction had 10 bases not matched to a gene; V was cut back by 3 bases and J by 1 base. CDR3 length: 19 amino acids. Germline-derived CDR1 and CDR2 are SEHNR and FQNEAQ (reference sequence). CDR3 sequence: CASSFGTGGLGRNTGELFF. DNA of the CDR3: TGTGCCAGCAGCTTCGGGACAGGGGGACTCGGGCGGAACACCGGGGAGCTGTTTTTT.

The CDR3 DNA is TGTGCCTGGAGCCGACTAGCGCTCCAAGAGACCCAGTACTTC. Protein: CAWSRLALQETQYF. This sequence joins TRBV30 and TRBJ2-5, with 8 bases matching TRBD2. Germline assignment: CDR1 GTSNPN and CDR2 SVGIG (reference sequence). The trim removed 3 bases at V and 1 base at J, leaving 4 bases unmatched. The CDR3 loop spans 14 amino acids.